This TCR beta chain was sequenced in a study of shared clonotypes between healthy human individuals. Study details: Each donor had three CD4 naive, three CD4 memory, two CD8 naive and one CD8 memory plate. Study-wide findings and caveats: Generation probability values for non-shared clonotypes were lower than those for clonotypes shared by all four donors. Some naive CD4 clonotypes, 4% to 6%, turned up in common across several donors.

Points on this clone: What it recognizes is unknown.

Sequencing was performed with immunoSEQ multiplex PCR; in TCRdb, only in-frame clones are kept and a portion is missing. The repertoire consists of 2 million to 2.5 million clones, with roughly 95% occurring once and the leading ten covering 0.1% to 0.15%. The CDR3 has 13 residues. CDR1 is SNHLY and CDR2 is FYNNEI in the germline V gene. Trimming removed 8 bases at V and 3 bases at J, with 12 bases between. The chain couples TRBV2 to TRBJ2-3, with D perhaps assigned TRBD1 or TRBD2 (5 bases each). Source material: naive CD4+ T cells sorted from blood. Subset denoted: CD45RA+ positively selected. This receptor was identified in a man between 18 and 35 years old in good health. As DNA, the CDR3 is TGTGCCAGCGGGCGGGCAGGGACAGATACGCAGTATTTT. This encodes CASGRAGTDTQYF. Together with reference TRBV2 and TRBJ2-3, the CDR3 gives the full variable domain: EPEVTQTPSHQVTQMGQEVILRCVPISNHLYFYWYRQILGQKVEFLVSFYNNEISEKSEIFDDQFSVERPDGSNFTLKIRSTKLEDSAMYFCASGRAGTDTQYFGPGTRLTVL.